The 21 T cell receptor beta chains listed next were all sequenced from one sample in a study of blood T cell repertoires in COVID-19. The table came from immunoSEQ multiplex PCR; TCRdb's copy has only in-frame clones and leaves some out. The table records 45,000 to 55,000 clones, roughly 86% of them present only once. The specimen sequenced was peripheral blood. These receptors came from a man between 70 and 80 years old with active COVID-19.

The CDR3 nucleotides are TGTGCCAGCCAGCGACTAGCGGCCGATACGCAGTATTTT. This sequence encodes CASQRLAADTQYF. The chain carries TRBV9 and TRBJ2-3; 9 nucleotides match TRBD2. The V and J ends lost 7 bases and 6 bases, in that order; junction bases with no gene match: 6. Germline loops: CDR1 SGDLS, CDR2 YYNGEE. This CDR3 spans 13 amino acids.

The chain recombines TRBV10-3 with TRBJ1-2, with 11 bases lining up with TRBD1. CDR3 length: 14 amino acids. V gave up 3 bases and J gave up 7 bases; unmatched junction bases: 4. Germline V gene lookup returns CDR1 ENHRY and CDR2 SYGVKD. DNA for the CDR3: TGTGCCATCAGTGAAGGGACAGGGGGATCTGGCTACACCTTC. It translates to CAISEGTGGSGYTF.

The V and J genes are TRBV27 and TRBJ2-2; 8 bases are shared with TRBD2. Germline values: CDR1 MNHEY, CDR2 SMNVEV (reference sequence). CDR3 length: 14 residues. Trimming took 7 bases from V and 1 from J; bases not matched to a gene: 2. CDR3 loop: CASTLAGNTGELFF. CDR3 bases: TGTGCCAGCACCCTAGCGGGGAACACCGGGGAGCTGTTTTTT.

V is TRBV7-9 and J is TRBJ2-2; TRBD1 might be the D (7 bases). Germline V gene sequence: CDR1 SEHNR, CDR2 FQNEAQ (reference sequence). V was clipped by 8 bases and J by 0 bases, with 10 bases between them. The CDR3 has 14 amino acids. Here the CDR3 reads CASGGTANTGELFF. In DNA, the CDR3 is TGTGCCAGCGGGGGGACAGCGAACACCGGGGAGCTGTTTTTT.

V is TRBV7-8 and J is TRBJ2-1; 10 bases fit TRBD1. Losses at the gene ends were 1 base for V and 5 bases for J; bases not matched to a gene: 8. CDR3 length equals 17 residues. From germline, CDR1 is SGHVS and CDR2 FQNEAQ. CDR3 amino acids: CASSLVGTGDMDNEQFF. The CDR3 DNA is TGTGCCAGCAGCTTAGTAGGGACAGGGGATATGGACAATGAGCAGTTCTTC.

J is TRBJ1-2 and V is TRBV5-6; weak D call: TRBD1 (6 bases). Germline V gene data show CDR1 as SGHDT and CDR2 as YYEEEE. The CDR3 has 13 residues. V lost 1 base to trimming and J lost 3 bases, with 7 bases between them. CDR3 region: CASSLNRDYGYTF. CDR3 nucleotide sequence: TGTGCCAGCAGCTTGAACAGGGACTATGGCTACACCTTC.

The J gene is TRBJ2-7, the V gene TRBV5-4; D may be TRBD1 (6 bases). The germline gives CDR1 SGHNT, CDR2 YYREEE (reference sequence). Trimming removed 5 bases at V and 2 bases at J, with 11 bases between. This CDR3 is built from 13 residues. The CDR3 region is CASSRGMAYEQYF. The CDR3 DNA follows: TGTGCCAGCAGTAGGGGGATGGCCTACGAGCAGTACTTC. The whole variable domain, remainder taken from reference TRBV5-4 and TRBJ2-7, is ETGVTQSPTHLIKTRGQQVTLRCSSQSGHNTVSWYQQALGQGPQFIFQYYREEENGRGNFPPRFSGLQFPNYSSELNVNALELDDSALYLCASSRGMAYEQYFGPGTRLTVT.

V gene TRBV6-4 combines with J gene TRBJ1-2, with D tentatively TRBD1 (6 bases). Per germline, CDR1 MRHNA and CDR2 SNTAGT. The V and J ends lost 10 bases and 6 bases respectively, with 12 bases between them. The CDR3 totals 11 residues. The CDR3 loop reads CATQGLNGYTF. DNA for the CDR3: TGTGCCACCCAGGGGCTTAATGGCTACACCTTC.

In its sample, this clone was seen once. The chain couples TRBV2 to TRBJ2-3, with D maybe TRBD1 (6 bases). Germline assignment: CDR1 SNHLY and CDR2 FYNNEI. CDR3 length equals 13 residues. With 10 bases removed from V and 6 bases from J, the gap between germline ends came to 17 bases. CDR3 coding DNA: TGTGCCAAAACCATCTCAACAGGGGATACGCAGTATTTT. Translating it yields CAKTISTGDTQYF.

The J gene is TRBJ2-4, the V gene TRBV3-1 (or the pseudogene TRBV3-2), with D unclear. V was cut by 5 bases and J by 4 bases, with 21 bases left in between. Germline V gene sequence: CDR1 LGHDT, CDR2 YNNKEL (reference sequence). This CDR3 comprises 17 residues. CDR3 coding DNA: TGTGCCAGCAGCTGGCAGTTTCCCATTTGCAGAAAAAACATTCAGTACTTC. It codes for CASSWQFPICRKNIQYF.

The chain couples TRBV6-2 or TRBV6-3 to TRBJ2-2; possibly TRBD1 for D (6 bases). CDR3 length: 15 residues. Between the trimmed V and J ends, which lost 0 bases and 6 bases, there was a span of 11 bases. Germline V gives CDR1 MNHEY, CDR2 SVGEGT. Written as DNA, the CDR3 is TGTGCCAGCAGTTACTCGGGGGCTGGCTCCGGGGAGCTGTTTTTT. Its protein is CASSYSGAGSGELFF.

The chain couples TRBV11-2 to TRBJ2-1; 9 bases align to TRBD2. CDR1 and CDR2 (germline): SGHAT, FQNNGV. V trimming: 5 bases; J trimming: 12 bases; junction bases outside the gene matches: 11. The CDR3 runs 14 residues. The CDR3 DNA sequence: TGTGCCAGCAGCCCAGGACTAGCGAGGGGAACGCAGTTCTTC. It encodes CASSPGLARGTQFF.

The chain is built from TRBV19 and TRBJ2-4; TRBD1 matches at 9 bases. From germline, CDR1 is LNHDA and CDR2 SQIVND (reference sequence). The CDR3 loop spans 15 amino acids. Losses at the gene ends were 7 bases for V and 3 bases for J; bases not matched to a gene: 7. In DNA, the CDR3 is TGTGCCAGTAACAACCCGGGACAGGGCAAAAACATTCAGTACTTC. Translating gives CASNNPGQGKNIQYF.

This clone showed up just a few times. This chain uses TRBV6-5 with TRBJ1-2; D possibly corresponds to TRBD1 (6 bases). V was pared by 6 bases and J by 5 bases, with 10 bases between. The germline CDR1 and CDR2 sequences are MNHEY and SVGAGI. The length of the CDR3 is 12 residues. The CDR3 bases are TGTGCCAGCAGGCAGGGGATTTATGGCTACACCTTC. Amino acids: CASRQGIYGYTF.

The gene calls are TRBV4-3 and TRBJ2-7; 9 positions match TRBD1. Germline lookup yields CDR1 LGHNA and CDR2 YSLEER. Germline trimming cut 3 bases from V and 7 bases from J; bases unmatched to any gene: 1. This CDR3 comprises 12 residues. This CDR3 is CASSHGTGEQYF. The CDR3 DNA follows: TGCGCCAGCAGCCATGGGACAGGGGAGCAGTACTTC.

V usage is TRBV7-9 and J usage is TRBJ2-1; possibly TRBD1 for D (6 bases). The V end was cut by 5 bases, the J end by 8 bases, with 13 bases between. Germline V CDR1 and CDR2: SEHNR, FQNEAQ (reference sequence). CDR3 size: 13 residues. This CDR3 is CASSPPRQDEQFF. As DNA, the CDR3 is TGTGCCAGCAGCCCCCCGCGACAGGATGAGCAGTTCTTC.

V usage is TRBV2 and J usage is TRBJ1-1, with 10 bases aligning to TRBD1. V was pared by 7 bases and J by 4 bases, with 15 bases of the junction left unmatched. CDR1 is SNHLY and CDR2 is FYNNEI in the germline V gene. This CDR3 is 17 amino acids long. This CDR3 reads CASIRASPGTGATEAFF. In nucleotides, the CDR3 is TGTGCCAGCATCAGGGCCTCACCCGGGACAGGGGCCACTGAAGCTTTCTTT.

This chain connects TRBV19 to TRBJ1-2, with a weak D call TRBD1 (5 bases). CDR1 is LNHDA, CDR2 SQIVND, per germline (reference sequence). The germline V and J ends were trimmed by 7 bases and 4 bases, with 22 bases remaining between them. The CDR3 sequence is 16 residues long. The CDR3 sequence: CASKSQGGITRYGYTF. CDR3 in DNA: TGTGCCAGTAAAAGTCAGGGTGGCATCACCCGCTATGGCTACACCTTC.

The chain is built from TRBV7-2 and TRBJ2-2; TRBD1 might be the D (6 bases). Trimming shortened V by 2 bases and J by 3 bases, and 10 bases separated the two germline ends. This CDR3 has 15 amino acids. Germline assignment: CDR1 SGHTA and CDR2 FQGNSA. Here the CDR3 reads CASSLRQGHTGELFF. The CDR3, as DNA: TGTGCCAGCAGCTTACGGCAGGGGCACACCGGGGAGCTGTTTTTT.

The rearrangement links TRBV27 to TRBJ1-1, with TRBD1 matching 12 bases. Germline lookup yields CDR1 MNHEY and CDR2 SMNVEV (reference sequence). The CDR3 has 15 amino acids. The V gene end was trimmed by 3 bases and the J gene end by 4 bases; junction bases not matched to a gene: 3. The CDR3 nucleotides read TGTGCCAGCAGTTTGGGGACAGGGGGCGTCACTGAAGCTTTCTTT. It yields the protein CASSLGTGGVTEAFF.

The V gene is TRBV6-6, the J gene TRBJ1-4; the D gene is possibly TRBD1 (6 bases). CDR1 is MNHNY and CDR2 is SVGAGI in the germline V gene (reference sequence). V was trimmed by 5 bases and J by 0 bases, leaving 19 bases between them. This CDR3 spans 18 amino acids. The CDR3 DNA reads as TGTGCCAGCAGTCCACGACAGGATAGGATTGCAACTAATGAAAAACTGTTTTTT. Its translation is CASSPRQDRIATNEKLFF.